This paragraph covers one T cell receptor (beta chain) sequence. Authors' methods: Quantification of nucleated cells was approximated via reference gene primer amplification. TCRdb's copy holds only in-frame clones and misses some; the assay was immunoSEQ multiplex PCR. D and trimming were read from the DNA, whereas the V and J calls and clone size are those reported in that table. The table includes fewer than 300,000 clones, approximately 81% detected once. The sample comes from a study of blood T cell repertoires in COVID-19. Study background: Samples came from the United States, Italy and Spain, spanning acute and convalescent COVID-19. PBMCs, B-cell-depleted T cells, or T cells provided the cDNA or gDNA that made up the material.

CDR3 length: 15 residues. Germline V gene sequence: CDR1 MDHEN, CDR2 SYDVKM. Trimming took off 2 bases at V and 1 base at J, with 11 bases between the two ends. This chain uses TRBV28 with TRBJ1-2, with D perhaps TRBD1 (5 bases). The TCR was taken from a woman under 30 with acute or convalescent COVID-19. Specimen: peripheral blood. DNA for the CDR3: TGTGCCAGCAGTTTAACTGACAGATTTAACTATGGCTACACCTTC. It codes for CASSLTDRFNYGYTF.